This T cell receptor (beta chain) was captured in a study of blood T cells in healthy people across ages. The CDR3 has 11 residues. Trimming took 6 bases from V and 6 from J, leaving 12 bases between them. The germline CDR1 and CDR2 sequences are DFQATT and SNEGSKA (reference sequence). Whole-study results and caveats: Among long-lived donors, naive CD4+ cells were more numerous and diversity higher than in aged donors. Across samples, TCR beta diversity tracked strongly with naive T cell percentage.

The authors ran a second PCR of about 6 to 11 cycles using a sample-barcoded 5' primer and a J-beta primer mix. Per-sample output comprised a minimum of 2.5 million paired-end reads containing CDR3. TCRdb itself ran the 5' RACE reads through MiXCR, one entry per CDR3 protein. The profile shows roughly 1.6 million distinct CDR3 sequences, 34% of them singletons. Of note for this clonotype: The antigen is not known.

V gene TRBV20-1 combines with J gene TRBJ2-7; possibly TRBD1 for D (6 bases). The receptor was derived from a woman aged 30 to 39 in good health. Sequencing was carried out using blood. The chain's CDR3 is CSAQQGTEQYF. As DNA, the CDR3 is TGCAGTGCGCAACAGGGAACCGAGCAGTACTTC.